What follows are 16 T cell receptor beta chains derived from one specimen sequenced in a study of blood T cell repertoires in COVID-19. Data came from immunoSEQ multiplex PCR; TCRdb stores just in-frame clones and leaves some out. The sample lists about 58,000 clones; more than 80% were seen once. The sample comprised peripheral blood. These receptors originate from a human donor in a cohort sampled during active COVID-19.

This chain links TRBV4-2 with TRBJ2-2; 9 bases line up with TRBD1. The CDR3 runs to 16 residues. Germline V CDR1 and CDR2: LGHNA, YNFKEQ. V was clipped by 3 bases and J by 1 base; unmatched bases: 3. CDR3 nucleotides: TGTGCCAGCAGCCAGGGGACAGGGCTGAACACCGGGGAGCTGTTTTTT. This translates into CASSQGTGLNTGELFF.

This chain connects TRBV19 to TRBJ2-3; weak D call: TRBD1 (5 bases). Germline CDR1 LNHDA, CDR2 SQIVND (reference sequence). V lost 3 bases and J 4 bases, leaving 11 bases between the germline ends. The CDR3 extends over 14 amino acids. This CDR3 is CASSIEGAADTQYF. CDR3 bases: TGTGCCAGTAGTATTGAAGGGGCCGCAGATACGCAGTATTTT.

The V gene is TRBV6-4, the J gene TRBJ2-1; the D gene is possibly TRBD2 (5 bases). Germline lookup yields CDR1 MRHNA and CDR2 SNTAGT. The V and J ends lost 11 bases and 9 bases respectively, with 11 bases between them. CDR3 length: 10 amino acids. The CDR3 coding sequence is TGTGCCGGGCATGGAGGTGAGCAGTTCTTC. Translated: CAGHGGEQFF.

The CDR3 region is CASRTAGGSEKLFF. The CDR3 nucleotides read TGTGCCAGCAGGACCGCAGGGGGGTCGGAAAAACTGTTTTTT. This sequence joins TRBV2 and TRBJ1-4, with TRBD1 matching over 7 bases. With V trimmed by 6 bases and J by 8 bases, 9 bases remained unmatched. Germline loops: CDR1 SNHLY, CDR2 FYNNEI. This CDR3 has 14 residues.

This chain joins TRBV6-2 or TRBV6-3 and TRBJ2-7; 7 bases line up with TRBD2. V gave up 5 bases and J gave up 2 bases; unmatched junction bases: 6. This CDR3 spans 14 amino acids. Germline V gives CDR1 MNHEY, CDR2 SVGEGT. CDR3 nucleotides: TGTGCCAGCAGTGCGCAGGGAGGGGCCTACGAGCAGTACTTC. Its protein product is CASSAQGGAYEQYF.

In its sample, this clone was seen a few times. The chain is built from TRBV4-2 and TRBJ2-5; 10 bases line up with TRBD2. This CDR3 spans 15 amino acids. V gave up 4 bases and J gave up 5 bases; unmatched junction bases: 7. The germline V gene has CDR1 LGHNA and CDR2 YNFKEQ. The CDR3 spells CASSPRTSGEETQYF. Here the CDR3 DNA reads TGTGCCAGCAGCCCCCGGACTAGCGGAGAGGAGACCCAGTACTTC.

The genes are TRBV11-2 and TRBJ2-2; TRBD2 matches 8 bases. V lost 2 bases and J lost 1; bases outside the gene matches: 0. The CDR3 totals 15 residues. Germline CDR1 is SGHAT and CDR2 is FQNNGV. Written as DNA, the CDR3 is TGTGCCAGCAGCTTACTAGCGGGGAACACCGGGGAGCTGTTTTTT. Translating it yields CASSLLAGNTGELFF.

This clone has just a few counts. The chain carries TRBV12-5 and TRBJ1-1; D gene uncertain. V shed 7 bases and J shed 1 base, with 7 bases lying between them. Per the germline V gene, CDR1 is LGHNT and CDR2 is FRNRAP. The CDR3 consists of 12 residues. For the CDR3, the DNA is TGTGCTAGTGACGAGAAGAACACTGAAGCTTTCTTT. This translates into CASDEKNTEAFF. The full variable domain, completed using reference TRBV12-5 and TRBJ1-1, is DARVTQTPRHKVTEMGQEVTMRCQPILGHNTVFWYRQTMMQGLELLAYFRNRAPLDDSGMPKDRFSAEMPDATLATLKIQPSEPRDSAVYFCASDEKNTEAFFGQGTRLTVV.

The CDR3 loop is CASIGEGNTEAFF. For the CDR3, the DNA is TGTGCCAGCATAGGGGAGGGGAACACTGAAGCTTTCTTT. The genes are TRBV12-3 or TRBV12-4 and TRBJ1-1; D is perhaps TRBD1 (5 bases). With 7 bases removed from V and 1 base from J, the gap between germline ends came to 10 bases. This CDR3 spans 13 amino acids.

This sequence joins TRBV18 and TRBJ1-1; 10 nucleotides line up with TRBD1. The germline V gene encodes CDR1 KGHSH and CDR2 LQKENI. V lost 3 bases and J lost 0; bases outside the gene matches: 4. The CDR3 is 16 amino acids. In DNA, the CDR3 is TGTGCCAGCTCACCTATGGGACAGGGGATGAACACTGAAGCTTTCTTT. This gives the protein CASSPMGQGMNTEAFF.

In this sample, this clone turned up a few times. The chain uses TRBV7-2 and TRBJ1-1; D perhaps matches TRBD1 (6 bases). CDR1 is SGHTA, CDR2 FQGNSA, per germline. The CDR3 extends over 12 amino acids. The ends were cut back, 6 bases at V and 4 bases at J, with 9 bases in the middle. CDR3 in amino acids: CASRKQGTEAFF. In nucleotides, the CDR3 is TGTGCCAGCAGAAAACAGGGCACTGAAGCTTTCTTT.

As DNA, the CDR3 is TGTGCCAGCAGCTCGACCCCAGACAGTTGGGCTGAAGCTTTCTTT. It translates to CASSSTPDSWAEAFF. The J gene is TRBJ1-1, the V gene TRBV5-4; D perhaps matches TRBD1 (5 bases). This CDR3 has 15 residues. Between the trimmed V and J ends, which lost 3 bases and 6 bases, there was a span of 18 bases. CDR1 is SGHNT, CDR2 YYREEE, per germline (reference sequence).

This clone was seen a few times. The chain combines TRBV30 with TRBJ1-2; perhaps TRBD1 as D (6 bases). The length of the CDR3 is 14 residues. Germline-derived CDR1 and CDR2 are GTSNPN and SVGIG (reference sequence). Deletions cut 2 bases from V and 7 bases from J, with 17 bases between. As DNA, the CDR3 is TGTGCCTGGAGTCTAGAGAGGGGGGGTTTTGGCTACACCTTC. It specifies CAWSLERGGFGYTF.

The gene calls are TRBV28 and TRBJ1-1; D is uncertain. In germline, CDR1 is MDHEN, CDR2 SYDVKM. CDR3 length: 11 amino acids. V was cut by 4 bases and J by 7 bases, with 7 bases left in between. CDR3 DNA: TGTGCCAGCAGTTCCCCCAGTGAAGCTTTCTTT. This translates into CASSSPSEAFF.

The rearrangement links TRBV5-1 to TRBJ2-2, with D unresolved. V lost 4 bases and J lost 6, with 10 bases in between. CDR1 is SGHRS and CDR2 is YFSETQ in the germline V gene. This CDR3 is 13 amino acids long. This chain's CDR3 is CASSRVPAGELFF. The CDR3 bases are TGCGCCAGCAGCCGAGTGCCGGCCGGGGAGCTGTTTTTT.

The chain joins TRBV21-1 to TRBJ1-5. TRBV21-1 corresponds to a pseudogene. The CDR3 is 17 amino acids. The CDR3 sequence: CASSNRRWGDSNQPQHF. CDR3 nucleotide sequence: TGTGCCAGCAGCAACCGACGTTGGGGAGATAGCAATCAGCCCCAGCATTTT.